This record covers a single T cell receptor (beta chain). This sample was taken from a study of OX40 agonist ivuxolimab in advanced cancers. Study context: Patients took ivuxolimab, an agonistic anti-OX40 (CD134) antibody.

Here immunoSEQ multiplex PCR was the method, and the copy in TCRdb shows in-frame clones only, minus some. Of roughly 59,000 clones in the sample, about 81% were seen once. CDR1 SGHDT and CDR2 YYEEEE come from the germline V gene. Trimming removed 0 bases at V and 0 bases at J, with 7 bases between. This CDR3 is 14 amino acids long. V is TRBV5-6 and J is TRBJ2-7, with D hard to call. This specimen was CD4+ or CD8+ T cells sorted from blood, taken in a trial of the OX40 agonist ivuxolimab. The sequence was collected from an adult with an advanced solid tumor such as melanoma, head and neck, liver or kidney cancer. CDR3 sequence: CASSLGANSYEQYF. DNA of the CDR3: TGTGCCAGCAGCTTGGGGGCCAACTCCTACGAGCAGTACTTC.